Listed below are T cell receptor beta chains from one sample, sequenced in a study of shared clonotypes between healthy human individuals. Sequencing used immunoSEQ multiplex PCR; TCRdb keeps in-frame clones, though not all of them. The sample records over a million clones, around three quarters being singletons. Sequencing was performed on memory CD4+ T cells from PBMCs. The source is a man aged 18 to 29 in good health. Some clones in this sample may be carry-over from other donors' samples. The CDR3 runs from the conserved cysteine through the conserved F or W. The order of the fields is J gene, V gene, D gene, clone size, CDR3 protein, CDR3 DNA. D genes are given only for firm matches. Size is omitted from some rows. Given values are once, few, many or a class for expanded clones.

j_call: TRBJ1-5
v_call: TRBV28
d_call: -
clone_size: -
cdr3_aa: CASSLWQINQPQHF
cdr3_nt: TGTGCCAGCAGTTTGTGGCAGATCAATCAGCCCCAGCATTTT

j_call: TRBJ2-2
v_call: TRBV11-2
d_call: -
clone_size: few
cdr3_aa: CASSLETSMAGELFF
cdr3_nt: TGTGCCAGCAGCTTAGAAACTAGTATGGCCGGGGAGCTGTTTTTT

j_call: TRBJ2-7
v_call: TRBV6-5
d_call: -
clone_size: -
cdr3_aa: CASSYSGTPLYEQYF
cdr3_nt: TGTGCCAGCAGTTACTCGGGGACACCGCTATACGAGCAGTACTTC

j_call: TRBJ2-3
v_call: TRBV2
d_call: -
clone_size: -
cdr3_aa: CASRAERTDTQYF
cdr3_nt: TGTGCCAGTAGGGCCGAAAGGACAGATACGCAGTATTTT

j_call: TRBJ2-2
v_call: TRBV19
d_call: -
clone_size: few
cdr3_aa: CASSAMGPPGELFF
cdr3_nt: TGTGCCAGTAGTGCCATGGGACCCCCCGGGGAGCTGTTTTTT

j_call: TRBJ1-3
v_call: TRBV29-1
d_call: -
clone_size: -
cdr3_aa: CSGAQKGGNTIYF
cdr3_nt: TGCAGCGGGGCCCAAAAAGGGGGAAACACCATATATTTT

j_call: TRBJ2-5
v_call: TRBV5-1
d_call: -
clone_size: once
cdr3_aa: CASRADPTPQETQYF
cdr3_nt: TGCGCCAGCAGGGCGGACCCCACCCCCCAGGAGACCCAGTACTTC

j_call: TRBJ1-2
v_call: TRBV7-9
d_call: -
clone_size: -
cdr3_aa: CASSSDSQGSYGYTF
cdr3_nt: TGTGCCAGCAGCTCCGACAGTCAGGGGAGCTATGGCTACACCTTC

j_call: TRBJ1-1
v_call: TRBV6-5
d_call: -
clone_size: -
cdr3_aa: CASSYDRGGTEAFF
cdr3_nt: TGTGCCAGCAGTTACGACCGGGGGGGGACTGAAGCTTTCTTT

j_call: TRBJ2-6
v_call: TRBV2
d_call: -
clone_size: once
cdr3_aa: CASSFTGFSGANVLTF
cdr3_nt: TGTGCCAGCAGTTTTACGGGATTCTCTGGGGCCAACGTCCTGACTTTC

j_call: TRBJ2-7
v_call: TRBV6-5
d_call: TRBD2
clone_size: -
cdr3_aa: CASHLAGGTQYF
cdr3_nt: TGTGCCAGCCACCTGGCGGGAGGGACGCAGTACTTC

j_call: TRBJ2-5
v_call: TRBV7-8
d_call: TRBD1
clone_size: -
cdr3_aa: CASSNPTGGGEAQYF
cdr3_nt: TGTGCCAGCAGTAACCCAACAGGGGGCGGGGAGGCCCAGTACTTC

j_call: TRBJ2-5
v_call: TRBV5-4
d_call: TRBD1
clone_size: -
cdr3_aa: CASSLAGSAGGIETQYF
cdr3_nt: TGTGCCAGCAGCTTGGCTGGTTCGGCAGGGGGTATTGAGACCCAGTACTTC

j_call: TRBJ2-3
v_call: TRBV4-3
d_call: -
clone_size: -
cdr3_aa: CASSRRASGTSTDTQYF
cdr3_nt: TGCGCCAGCAGCCGAAGGGCATCCGGGACCTCCACAGATACGCAGTATTTT

j_call: TRBJ2-6
v_call: TRBV5-1
d_call: TRBD1
clone_size: -
cdr3_aa: CASSLLGQGSGANVLTF
cdr3_nt: TGCGCCAGCAGCTTGTTAGGACAGGGCTCTGGGGCCAACGTCCTGACTTTC

j_call: TRBJ2-1
v_call: TRBV7-9
d_call: -
clone_size: once
cdr3_aa: CASSSSGGHIDEQFF
cdr3_nt: TGTGCCAGCAGCTCCTCTGGAGGGCATATCGATGAGCAGTTCTTC

j_call: TRBJ2-5
v_call: TRBV7-2
d_call: -
clone_size: -
cdr3_aa: CASSLGGAGETQYF
cdr3_nt: TGTGCCAGCAGCCTAGGGGGCGCGGGGGAGACCCAGTACTTC

j_call: TRBJ2-7
v_call: TRBV19
d_call: TRBD2
clone_size: few
cdr3_aa: CARRLSGRGYEQYF
cdr3_nt: TGTGCCAGGCGCCTTAGCGGGAGAGGGTACGAGCAGTACTTC

j_call: TRBJ2-3
v_call: TRBV2
d_call: -
clone_size: few
cdr3_aa: CASSAYREGADTQYF
cdr3_nt: TGTGCCAGCAGTGCGTACAGGGAGGGGGCAGATACGCAGTATTTT

j_call: TRBJ2-3
v_call: TRBV30
d_call: -
clone_size: -
cdr3_aa: CAWIDWTRDTQYF
cdr3_nt: TGTGCCTGGATCGACTGGACGAGGGATACGCAGTATTTT

j_call: TRBJ2-1
v_call: TRBV4-2
d_call: -
clone_size: -
cdr3_aa: CASSQVGRESSYNEQFF
cdr3_nt: TGTGCCAGCAGCCAAGTAGGACGGGAGAGCTCCTACAATGAGCAGTTCTTC

j_call: TRBJ2-1
v_call: TRBV7-3
d_call: -
clone_size: -
cdr3_aa: CASSSDSYNEQFF
cdr3_nt: TGTGCCAGCAGCTCCGACTCCTACAATGAGCAGTTCTTC

j_call: TRBJ2-5
v_call: TRBV28
d_call: -
clone_size: -
cdr3_aa: CASSFSRGGEETQYF
cdr3_nt: TGTGCCAGCAGTTTTTCCAGGGGCGGAGAGGAGACCCAGTACTTC

j_call: TRBJ2-5
v_call: TRBV7-2
d_call: -
clone_size: -
cdr3_aa: CASSLGQGTLGTQYF
cdr3_nt: TGTGCCAGCAGCTTAGGACAAGGGACTCTGGGTACCCAGTACTTC

j_call: TRBJ1-2
v_call: TRBV5-1
d_call: TRBD1
clone_size: once
cdr3_aa: CASSLLQGNYGYTF
cdr3_nt: TGCGCCAGCAGCTTGTTACAGGGGAACTATGGCTACACCTTC

j_call: TRBJ2-1
v_call: TRBV6-1
d_call: -
clone_size: once
cdr3_aa: CASSEALGLTDEQFF
cdr3_nt: TGTGCCAGCAGTGAAGCGCTTGGGCTTACTGATGAGCAGTTCTTC

j_call: TRBJ2-3
v_call: TRBV4-3
d_call: -
clone_size: few
cdr3_aa: CASSQEDSTDTQYF
cdr3_nt: TGCGCCAGCAGCCAAGAGGACAGCACAGATACGCAGTATTTT

j_call: TRBJ2-1
v_call: TRBV5-1
d_call: -
clone_size: -
cdr3_aa: CASRSTSSYNEQFF
cdr3_nt: TGCGCCAGCAGGTCCACTAGCTCCTACAATGAGCAGTTCTTC

j_call: TRBJ2-3
v_call: TRBV11-3
d_call: -
clone_size: -
cdr3_aa: CASSLDFSDTQYF
cdr3_nt: TGTGCCAGCAGCTTAGATTTCTCAGATACGCAGTATTTT

j_call: TRBJ2-5
v_call: TRBV9
d_call: TRBD2
clone_size: -
cdr3_aa: CASSASGRGQTQYF
cdr3_nt: TGTGCCAGCAGCGCTAGCGGGAGGGGCCAAACCCAGTACTTC

j_call: TRBJ1-5
v_call: TRBV6-1
d_call: -
clone_size: once
cdr3_aa: CASRLQGSAGQPQHF
cdr3_nt: TGTGCCAGCAGATTGCAGGGAAGCGCGGGTCAGCCCCAGCATTTT

j_call: TRBJ2-1
v_call: TRBV6-5
d_call: TRBD1
clone_size: -
cdr3_aa: CASSYPGTGKQFF
cdr3_nt: TGTGCCAGCAGTTACCCCGGGACAGGGAAGCAGTTCTTC

j_call: TRBJ2-3
v_call: TRBV29-1
d_call: TRBD1
clone_size: -
cdr3_aa: CSVEPQGATDTQYF
cdr3_nt: TGCAGCGTTGAGCCACAGGGGGCCACAGATACGCAGTATTTT

j_call: TRBJ1-4
v_call: TRBV6-5
d_call: -
clone_size: few
cdr3_aa: CASSPQTAEKLFF
cdr3_nt: TGTGCCAGCAGCCCCCAGACGGCCGAAAAACTGTTTTTT

j_call: TRBJ2-1
v_call: TRBV5-1
d_call: -
clone_size: -
cdr3_aa: CASSLEGTHEQFF
cdr3_nt: TGCGCCAGCAGCTTGGAGGGGACGCATGAGCAGTTCTTC

j_call: TRBJ2-7
v_call: TRBV11-2
d_call: -
clone_size: once
cdr3_aa: CASSGTSLTEQYF
cdr3_nt: TGTGCCAGCTCCGGGACTTCTCTTACCGAGCAGTACTTC

j_call: TRBJ1-2
v_call: TRBV9
d_call: -
clone_size: few
cdr3_aa: CASSYGQALGYTF
cdr3_nt: TGTGCCAGCAGCTATGGGCAGGCTCTGGGCTACACCTTC

j_call: TRBJ1-5
v_call: TRBV6-1
d_call: -
clone_size: once
cdr3_aa: CASSESQGSYSNQPQHF
cdr3_nt: TGTGCCAGCAGTGAAAGTCAGGGGTCCTATAGCAATCAGCCCCAGCATTTT

j_call: TRBJ1-1
v_call: TRBV6-5
d_call: -
clone_size: -
cdr3_aa: CASSSQGLNTEAFF
cdr3_nt: TGTGCCAGCAGTTCCCAGGGGCTGAACACTGAAGCTTTCTTT

j_call: TRBJ1-2
v_call: TRBV28
d_call: -
clone_size: few
cdr3_aa: CASSPHGRYGYTF
cdr3_nt: TGTGCCAGCAGCCCACACGGCCGCTATGGCTACACCTTC

j_call: TRBJ2-5
v_call: TRBV18
d_call: TRBD1
clone_size: -
cdr3_aa: CASSTGQGEETQYF
cdr3_nt: TGTGCCAGCTCAACGGGACAGGGAGAAGAGACCCAGTACTTC

j_call: TRBJ1-5
v_call: TRBV6-1
d_call: TRBD1
clone_size: -
cdr3_aa: CASAAGQAGNQPQHF
cdr3_nt: TGTGCCAGCGCAGCCGGACAGGCGGGCAATCAGCCCCAGCATTTT

j_call: TRBJ2-2
v_call: TRBV10-3
d_call: TRBD1
clone_size: -
cdr3_aa: CAIRGQGKGGELFF
cdr3_nt: TGTGCCATCAGGGGACAGGGAAAGGGCGGGGAGCTGTTTTTT

j_call: TRBJ2-2
v_call: TRBV9
d_call: TRBD2
clone_size: once
cdr3_aa: CASSVMGLAYGELFF
cdr3_nt: TGTGCCAGCAGCGTAATGGGACTAGCGTACGGGGAGCTGTTTTTT

j_call: TRBJ2-5
v_call: TRBV15
d_call: -
clone_size: -
cdr3_aa: CATRPYVGGETQYF
cdr3_nt: TGTGCCACCAGGCCCTACGTAGGTGGAGAGACCCAGTACTTC